This is a list of T cell receptor beta chains from one sample in a study of cytomegalovirus exposure and HLA in healthy donors. The method was immunoSEQ multiplex PCR; TCRdb's version includes in-frame clones alone and lacks a portion of them. The repertoire includes some 150,000 clones, about 86% of them detected once, and less than 2.5% sits in the top ten. Sequenced input: PBMCs. The receptors originated from a human donor in good health. CDR3s include the opening cysteine and the closing phenylalanine or tryptophan. A D gene is named only where the DNA matches it firmly. Expanded clones get a size class; other rows say once, few or many, or leave the size out.

>TRBJ2-1|once|TRBV7-8|TRBD2
TGTGCCAGCAGCTTCGCCGGGACTAGCCCTTACAATGAGCAGTTCTTC
CASSFAGTSPYNEQFF
>TRBJ1-6|few|TRBV10-3|-
TGTGCCACGGGGGAAGGGCCCAGTTATAATTCACCCCTCCACTTT
CATGEGPSYNSPLHF
>TRBJ2-5|-|TRBV7-7|TRBD1
TGTGCTAGCAGCTTAGGTCCGGGACAGAAAGAGACCCAGTACTTC
CASSLGPGQKETQYF
>TRBJ1-2|-|TRBV9|-
TGTGCCAGCAGCGTAGGAGGCTCTAACTATGGCTACACCTTC
CASSVGGSNYGYTF
>TRBJ1-2|-|TRBV6-1|-
TGTGCCAGCCCTGGCAGGGAGGTTGGTGGCTACACCTTC
CASPGREVGGYTF
>TRBJ1-2|-|TRBV6-1|-
TGTGCCAGCAGTGAAGCTCAGGGAGGCTATGGCTACACCTTC
CASSEAQGGYGYTF
>TRBJ2-7|-|TRBV7-2|-
TGTGCCAGCACCCCGGTCCGGCGGGCGGGTTCCTACGAGCAGTACTTC
CASTPVRRAGSYEQYF
>TRBJ1-1|-|TRBV7-2|-
TGTGCCAGCAGCTTGGTCGGGGGGAACACTGAAGCTTTCTTT
CASSLVGGNTEAFF
>TRBJ1-5|once|TRBV29-1|TRBD1
TGCAGCGTTGAGACAGGGGGCGATCAGCCCCAGCATTTT
CSVETGGDQPQHF
>TRBJ2-5|-|TRBV27|-
TGTGCCAGCAGTTTAAGGGACACAGTCTCCCAAGAGACCCAGTACTTC
CASSLRDTVSQETQYF
>TRBJ2-3|-|TRBV9|-
TGTGCCAGCAGCGTCGCTACGGGACAAAGCACAGATACGCAGTATTTT
CASSVATGQSTDTQYF
>TRBJ1-5|-|TRBV19|-
TGTGCCAGTATCTCAGTTAGCAATCAGCCCCAGCATTTT
CASISVSNQPQHF
>TRBJ1-2|-|TRBV28|TRBD1
TGTGCCAGCAGGCTACCTCAGGGGGCCCGAGGTCGGGGCTACACCTTC
CASRLPQGARGRGYTF
>TRBJ2-7|-|TRBV13|-
TGTGCCAGCAGCTACGGGAACTCCTACGAGCAGTACTTC
CASSYGNSYEQYF
>TRBJ2-1|-|TRBV19|TRBD2
TGTGCCAGTAGTATAGGCGGGACTAGCGGAGGAAACTACAATGAGCAGTTCTTC
CASSIGGTSGGNYNEQFF
>TRBJ1-1|-|TRBV4-3|-
TGCGCCAGCAGCCCCCACCCCATCGGGGATTCTGAAGCTTTCTTT
CASSPHPIGDSEAFF
>TRBJ1-2|-|TRBV9|-
TGTGCCAGCAGCATACAGGGCAACTATGGCTACACCTTC
CASSIQGNYGYTF
>TRBJ1-5|-|TRBV5-1|TRBD1
TGCGCCAGCAGCTTTGGTTCGACAGGGAATCAGCCCCAGCATTTT
CASSFGSTGNQPQHF
>TRBJ2-5|-|TRBV4-1|TRBD2
TGCGCCAGCAAAGCGGGAGGGCCGAGAGAGACCCAGTACTTC
CASKAGGPRETQYF
>TRBJ2-1|-|TRBV5-1|TRBD2
TGCGCCAGCGGCGCGGGAGGACCATCCTCCTACAATGAGCAGTTCTTC
CASGAGGPSSYNEQFF
>TRBJ2-7|-|TRBV30|-
TGTGCCTGGTCCCCGGGGACAACATACGAGCAGTACTTC
CAWSPGTTYEQYF
>TRBJ2-7|few|TRBV19|TRBD1
TGTGCCAGTAGGGGAATCTCCGGGACAGGGGGTTCCTACGAGCAGTACTTC
CASRGISGTGGSYEQYF
>TRBJ2-1|-|TRBV11-2|-
TGTGCCAGCAGCTTAGGCAGGGCCCGTGGCATCGTCGATGAGCAGTTCTTC
CASSLGRARGIVDEQFF